Following are 19 T cell receptor beta chains from one sample sequenced in a study of T cells in Graves' hyperthyroidism and ophthalmopathy (dated 2019 in TCRdb). The method was multiplex PCR. The instrument given in TCRdb is Illumina HiSeq 2000. Amplification of TCR beta CDR3 regions was carried out from RNA transcripts. A first-round RT-PCR of the TCR CDR3 used the HTBI primer set with the Qiagen OneStep RT-PCR kit. Clones were called with MiXCR by TCRdb after fastp trimmed the public reads at Q25, and only in-frame beta chains were retained. Rows merge per CDR3 protein into single entries with the most common DNA and genes. This sample holds 660,000 or so distinct CDR3 sequences; roughly 20% were observed only once. 34% of the sample is held by the ten biggest clonotypes. Sequenced: blood. Receptor source: a young man with Graves' ophthalmopathy.

This clonotype was seen more than once but under ten times. The chain carries TRBV29-1 and TRBJ2-7; 8 positions match TRBD2. Germline V gene sequence: CDR1 SQVTM, CDR2 ANQGSEA. This CDR3 has 15 amino acids. The trim removed 7 bases at V and 0 bases at J, leaving 11 bases unmatched. The CDR3 DNA is TGCAGCGCTAACATAGCGGGACCGAGCTCCTACGAGCAGTACTTC. Translating it yields CSANIAGPSSYEQYF.

In this sample, this clonotype turned up a few times. The V call is TRBV7-9, the J call TRBJ2-3; 7 bases agree with TRBD1. CDR3 length: 15 amino acids. The germline gives CDR1 SEHNR, CDR2 FQNEAQ (reference sequence). V lost 6 bases and J lost 1; bases outside the gene matches: 7. CDR3 in amino acids: CASRTWDSRTDTQYF. The DNA for the CDR3 is TGTGCCAGCAGAACTTGGGACAGCCGCACAGATACGCAGTATTTT. Based on the CDR3 plus reference TRBV7-9 and TRBJ2-3, the full variable domain is DTGVSQNPRHKITKRGQNVTFRCDPISEHNRLYWYRQTLGQGPEFLTYFQNEAQLEKSRLLSDRFSAERPKGSFSTLEIQRTEQGDSAMYLCASRTWDSRTDTQYFGPGTRLTVL.

This clonotype was detected ten times or more. This rearrangement joins TRBV24-1 to TRBJ2-3, with D uncertain. The CDR3 spans 15 residues. V shed 4 bases and J shed 0 bases, with 10 bases lying between them. CDR1 and CDR2 (germline): KGHDR, SFDVKD. CDR3 DNA sequence: TGTGCCACCAGTGAACATCAGGACAGCACAGATACGCAGTATTTT. Protein sequence: CATSEHQDSTDTQYF.

There are many counts of this clonotype. J is TRBJ2-7 and V is TRBV11-2; D is possibly TRBD1 (6 bases). V lost 5 bases to trimming and J lost 4 bases, with 18 bases between them. Per germline, CDR1 SGHAT and CDR2 FQNNGV. The CDR3 length is 15 residues. The CDR3 region has the DNA TGTGCCAGCAGCCCCCCAGGGGTCGGGATATACGAGCAGTACTTC. Translation gives CASSPPGVGIYEQYF.

Worth noting for this clonotype: This clone may be a read error of a much larger clone one base away. The genes are TRBV29-1 and TRBJ1-2, with D perhaps TRBD1 (6 bases). The germline V gene has CDR1 SQVTM and CDR2 ANQGSEA. The V and J ends lost 6 bases and 3 bases respectively, with 14 bases between them. This CDR3 has 13 amino acids. The CDR3 loop reads CSVGQTADYGYTF. Here the CDR3 DNA reads TGCAGCGTCGGACAGACCGCTGACTATGGCTACACCTTC.

This clonotype was counted many times. The chain recombines TRBV11-2 with TRBJ2-1; TRBD2 agrees at 9 bases. Per germline, CDR1 SGHAT and CDR2 FQNNGV. The length of the CDR3 is 15 residues. Unmatched junction bases numbered 6, after V lost 5 bases and J lost 4 bases. The CDR3 nucleotides read TGTGCCAGCAGCATAAGCGGGAGGCGATACAATGAGCAGTTCTTC. Its protein is CASSISGRRYNEQFF.

The rearrangement uses TRBV5-5 and TRBJ1-1; 8 bases align to TRBD1. Germline-derived CDR1 and CDR2 are SGHKS and YYEKEE (reference sequence). CDR3 length: 17 amino acids. Trimming cost V 2 bases and J 1 base; bases outside gene matches: 10. This CDR3 reads CASSFLMQGAENTEAFF. The CDR3 DNA reads TGTGCCAGCAGCTTTCTAATGCAGGGGGCCGAGAACACTGAAGCTTTCTTT.

This clonotype was counted many times. The chain joins TRBV28 to TRBJ1-1; 7 bases are shared with TRBD1. There are 15 residues in the CDR3. Germline V CDR1 and CDR2: MDHEN, SYDVKM. V gave up 4 bases and J gave up 6 bases; unmatched junction bases: 11. The CDR3, as DNA: TGTGCCAGCAGTTCACTATATCACAGGGGTCCTGAAGCTTTCTTT. Translation: CASSSLYHRGPEAFF.

This clonotype showed up just a few times. The chain is built from TRBV6-1 and TRBJ2-3; 14 bases match TRBD2. This CDR3 spans 18 amino acids. Germline CDR1 is MNHNS and CDR2 is SASEGT. V dropped 5 bases and J dropped 3; count of bases not matched to a gene: 10. The CDR3: CASSKRLAGGPGTDTQYF. The CDR3 DNA reads TGTGCCAGCAGTAAGAGACTAGCGGGAGGGCCGGGAACAGATACGCAGTATTTT.

Turning to this clonotype: This may stem from a read error, because a much larger clone lies one nucleotide away. V usage is TRBV28 and J usage is TRBJ2-1; a possible D gene is TRBD1 (6 bases). Trimming pared 4 bases from V and 5 bases from J, leaving 12 bases between. This CDR3 is 14 amino acids long. Germline V lookup: CDR1 MDHEN, CDR2 SYDVKM. The DNA for the CDR3 is TGTGCCAGCAGTTCCTCGGACAGAGACAATGAGCAGTTCTTC. It specifies CASSSSDRDNEQFF.

This clonotype was counted between two and nine times. This chain joins TRBV11-2 and TRBJ1-5; 10 bases align to TRBD1. Unmatched junction bases numbered 3, after V lost 1 base and J lost 3 bases. Germline values: CDR1 SGHAT, CDR2 FQNNGV. The length of the CDR3 is 16 residues. CDR3 region: CASSLGGQGVNQPQHF. For the CDR3, the DNA is TGTGCCAGCAGCTTAGGCGGACAGGGGGTCAATCAGCCCCAGCATTTT.

This clonotype was detected many times. This chain joins TRBV20-1 and TRBJ2-7; 9 positions agree with TRBD1. CDR1 is DFQATT, CDR2 SNEGSKA, per germline (reference sequence). The V gene end was trimmed by 5 bases and the J gene end by 1 base; junction bases not matched to a gene: 9. The CDR3 is made up of 15 amino acids. CDR3 bases: TGCAGTGCTCGCTCCGGGACAGGGTATTCCTACGAGCAGTACTTC. This sequence encodes CSARSGTGYSYEQYF.

As regards this clonotype: A clone one base away is much larger, so this may be a read error. J is TRBJ1-2 and V is TRBV6-1; no clear D. V dropped 8 bases and J dropped 1 base, with 17 bases sitting between them. The CDR3 is 15 amino acids. CDR1 and CDR2 from the germline V gene are MNHNS and SASEGT. CDR3 residues: CASGQPGRLNYGYTF. CDR3 nucleotides: TGTGCCAGCGGTCAACCCGGACGGCTTAACTATGGCTACACCTTC.

This clonotype was picked up many times. V and J are TRBV12-3 or TRBV12-4 and TRBJ1-1; the D is unclear. The CDR3 length is 13 residues. Deletions cut 7 bases from V and 1 base from J, with 10 bases between. Here the CDR3 reads CASTASGNTEAFF. CDR3 bases: TGTGCCAGCACAGCCTCGGGGAACACTGAAGCTTTCTTT.

V usage is TRBV2 and J usage is TRBJ2-7, with TRBD2 identical over 12 bases. This CDR3 is built from 15 residues. Germline-derived CDR1 and CDR2 are SNHLY and FYNNEI. V gave up 3 bases and J gave up 1 base; unmatched junction bases: 1. CDR3 in DNA: TGTGCCAGCAGTGACGGACTAGCGGGATCCTACGAGCAGTACTTC. It encodes CASSDGLAGSYEQYF.

The gene calls are TRBV10-3 and TRBJ2-5; 9 bases align to TRBD2. After removal of 7 bases from V and 5 bases from J, the junction contained 8 bases not matched to a gene. Germline V CDR1 and CDR2: ENHRY, SYGVKD. The CDR3 has 14 residues. As DNA, the CDR3 is TGTGCCATCAAGGCGGGAGGGCCGGGGGAGACCCAGTACTTC. It translates to CAIKAGGPGETQYF.

There are many counts of this clonotype. The genes are TRBV28 and TRBJ2-5, with D perhaps TRBD1 or TRBD2 (7 bases each). Germline assignment: CDR1 MDHEN and CDR2 SYDVKM. Trimming removed 5 bases from V and 3 bases from J, with 16 bases in between. This CDR3 has 15 amino acids. The CDR3 DNA sequence: TGTGCCAGCAGTCCAGGGGGAGCGGGAAAAGAGACCCAGTACTTC. The encoded protein is CASSPGGAGKETQYF.

This clonotype has at least ten counts. The rearrangement joins TRBV2 to TRBJ2-3; 10 bases fit TRBD2. Germline V lookup: CDR1 SNHLY, CDR2 FYNNEI. This CDR3 contains 16 residues. The ends lost 6 bases at V and 5 bases at J; junction bases unmatched: 11. The CDR3 coding sequence is TGTGCCAGCAGAGGAAGACTAGCGGGCCTAGGAGATACGCAGTATTTT. Residues: CASRGRLAGLGDTQYF.

This clonotype showed up just a few times. This sequence joins TRBV20-1 and TRBJ2-7; weak D call: TRBD1 (6 bases). V shed 6 bases and J shed 3 bases, with 15 bases lying between them. The length of the CDR3 is 13 residues. The V gene's germline CDR1 is DFQATT and CDR2 SNEGSKA (reference sequence). CDR3 residues: CSANRDNLYEQYF. The CDR3 DNA is TGCAGTGCCAACCGGGACAACCTCTACGAGCAGTACTTC.